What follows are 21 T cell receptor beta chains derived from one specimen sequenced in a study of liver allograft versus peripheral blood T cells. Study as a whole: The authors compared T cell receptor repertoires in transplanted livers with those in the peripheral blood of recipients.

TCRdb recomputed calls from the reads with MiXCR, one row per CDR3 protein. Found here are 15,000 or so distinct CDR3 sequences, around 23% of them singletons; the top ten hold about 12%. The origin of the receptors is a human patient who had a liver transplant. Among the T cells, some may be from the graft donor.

The CDR3 protein is CSATSGTTEAYGYTF. Written as DNA, the CDR3 is TGCAGTGCTACCTCGGGGACAACAGAGGCCTATGGCTACACCTTC. The gene calls are TRBV20-1 and TRBJ1-2; D might be TRBD1 (6 bases). With 4 bases removed from V and 4 bases from J, the gap between germline ends came to 19 bases. This CDR3 has 15 amino acids. Per germline, CDR1 DFQATT and CDR2 SNEGSKA (reference sequence).

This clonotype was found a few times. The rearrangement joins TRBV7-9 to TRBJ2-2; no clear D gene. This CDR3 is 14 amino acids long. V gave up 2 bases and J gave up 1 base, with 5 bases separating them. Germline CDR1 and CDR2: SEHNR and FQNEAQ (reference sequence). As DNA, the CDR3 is TGTGCCAGCAGCTTACAGATGAACACCGGGGAGCTGTTTTTT. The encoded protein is CASSLQMNTGELFF.

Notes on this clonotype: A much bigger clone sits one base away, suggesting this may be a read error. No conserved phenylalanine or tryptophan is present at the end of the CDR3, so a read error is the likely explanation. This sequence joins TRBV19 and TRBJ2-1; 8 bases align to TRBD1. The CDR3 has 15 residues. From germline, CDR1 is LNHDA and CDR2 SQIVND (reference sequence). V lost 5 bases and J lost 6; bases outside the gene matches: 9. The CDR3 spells CASSPGQGRSNEQFL. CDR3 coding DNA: TGTGCCAGTAGTCCCGGACAGGGCCGCTCCAATGAGCAGTTCTTA.

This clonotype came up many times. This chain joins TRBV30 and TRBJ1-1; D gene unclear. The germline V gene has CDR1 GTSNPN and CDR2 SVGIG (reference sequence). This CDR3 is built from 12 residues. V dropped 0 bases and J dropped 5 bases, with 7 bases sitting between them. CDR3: CAWSVTVTEAFF. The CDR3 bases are TGTGCCTGGAGTGTGACCGTGACTGAAGCTTTCTTT. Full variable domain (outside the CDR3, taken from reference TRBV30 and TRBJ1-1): SQTIHQWPATLVQPVGSPLSLECTVEGTSNPNLYWYRQAAGRGLQLLFYSVGIGQISSEVPQNLSASRPQDRQFILSSKKLLLSDSGFYLCAWSVTVTEAFFGQGTRLTVV.

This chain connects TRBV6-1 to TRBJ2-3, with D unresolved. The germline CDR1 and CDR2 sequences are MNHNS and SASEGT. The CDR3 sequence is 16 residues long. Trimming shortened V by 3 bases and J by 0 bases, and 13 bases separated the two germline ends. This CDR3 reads CASSDRPRLSTDTQYF. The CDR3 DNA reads TGTGCCAGCAGTGACCGACCTAGGCTTAGCACAGATACGCAGTATTTT.

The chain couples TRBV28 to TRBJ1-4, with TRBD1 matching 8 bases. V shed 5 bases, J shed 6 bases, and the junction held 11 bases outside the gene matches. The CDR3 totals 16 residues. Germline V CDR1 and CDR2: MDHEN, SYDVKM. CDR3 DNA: TGTGCCAGCAGTACCTCGCACAGGGGGGATTATGAAAAACTGTTTTTT. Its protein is CASSTSHRGDYEKLFF.

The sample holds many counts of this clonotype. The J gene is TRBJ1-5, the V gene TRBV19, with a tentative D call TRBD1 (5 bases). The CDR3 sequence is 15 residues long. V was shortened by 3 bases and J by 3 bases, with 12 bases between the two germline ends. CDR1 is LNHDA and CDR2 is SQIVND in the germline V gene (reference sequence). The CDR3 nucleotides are TGTGCCAGTAGTATGGGGGGAGGGTTCAATCAGCCCCAGCATTTT. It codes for CASSMGGGFNQPQHF.

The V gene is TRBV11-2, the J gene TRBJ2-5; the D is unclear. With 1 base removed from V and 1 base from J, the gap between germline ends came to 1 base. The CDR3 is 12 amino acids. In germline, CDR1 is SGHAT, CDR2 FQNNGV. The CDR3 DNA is TGTGCCAGCAGCTTAGCCCAAGAGACCCAGTACTTC. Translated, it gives CASSLAQETQYF.

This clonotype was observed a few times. The CDR3 DNA reads TGTGCCAGCAGTTTGACGAGGCGACTAGCGGGAGGGAGGCGTTATAATGAGCAGTTCTTC. It codes for CASSLTRRLAGGRRYNEQFF. The chain joins TRBV28 to TRBJ2-1; 14 bases are shared with TRBD2. The CDR3 spans 20 residues. The germline gives CDR1 MDHEN, CDR2 SYDVKM. Trimming took 3 bases from V and 7 from J; bases not matched to a gene: 17.

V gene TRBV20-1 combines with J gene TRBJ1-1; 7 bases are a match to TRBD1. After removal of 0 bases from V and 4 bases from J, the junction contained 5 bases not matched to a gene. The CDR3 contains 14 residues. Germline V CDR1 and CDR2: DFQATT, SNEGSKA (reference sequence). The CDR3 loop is CSARDRQGSTEAFF. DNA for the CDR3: TGCAGTGCTAGAGATAGACAGGGTAGCACTGAAGCTTTCTTT.

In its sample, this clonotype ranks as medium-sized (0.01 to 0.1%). Here the CDR3 DNA reads TGCAGCGTGAGAGACGGGACGCTGGCCAACGTCCTGACTTTC. This sequence encodes CSVRDGTLANVLTF. The chain joins TRBV29-1 to TRBJ2-6; D is tentatively TRBD1 or TRBD2 (5 bases each). Germline CDR1 reads SQVTM; CDR2 reads ANQGSEA. The V end was cut by 6 bases, the J end by 6 bases, with 15 bases between. The CDR3 sequence is 14 residues long.

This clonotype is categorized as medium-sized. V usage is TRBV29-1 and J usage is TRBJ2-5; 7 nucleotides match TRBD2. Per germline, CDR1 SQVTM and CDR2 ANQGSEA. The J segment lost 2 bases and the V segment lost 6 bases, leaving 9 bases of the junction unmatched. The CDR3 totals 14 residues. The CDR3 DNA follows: TGCAGCGTCTTTCCGGGGGGAGGTCAAGAGACCCAGTACTTC. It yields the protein CSVFPGGGQETQYF.

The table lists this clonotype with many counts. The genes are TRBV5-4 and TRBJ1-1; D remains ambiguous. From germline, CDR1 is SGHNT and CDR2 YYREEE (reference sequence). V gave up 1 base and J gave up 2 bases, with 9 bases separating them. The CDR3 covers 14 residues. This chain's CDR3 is CASSLPGFNTEAFF. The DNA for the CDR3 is TGTGCCAGCAGCTTGCCCGGATTCAACACTGAAGCTTTCTTT.

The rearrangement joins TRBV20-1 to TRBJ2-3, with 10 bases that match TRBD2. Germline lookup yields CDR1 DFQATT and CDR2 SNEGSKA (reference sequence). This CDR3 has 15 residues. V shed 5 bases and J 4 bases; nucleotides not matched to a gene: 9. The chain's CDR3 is CSASGAGGNADTQYF. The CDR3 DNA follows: TGCAGTGCTTCTGGAGCGGGAGGGAACGCAGATACGCAGTATTTT.

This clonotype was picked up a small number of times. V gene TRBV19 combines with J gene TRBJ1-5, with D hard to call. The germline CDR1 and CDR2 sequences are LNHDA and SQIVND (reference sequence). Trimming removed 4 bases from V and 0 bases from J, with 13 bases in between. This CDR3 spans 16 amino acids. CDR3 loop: CASSRGAGYSNQPQHF. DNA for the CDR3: TGTGCCAGTAGTAGGGGTGCGGGGTATAGCAATCAGCCCCAGCATTTT.

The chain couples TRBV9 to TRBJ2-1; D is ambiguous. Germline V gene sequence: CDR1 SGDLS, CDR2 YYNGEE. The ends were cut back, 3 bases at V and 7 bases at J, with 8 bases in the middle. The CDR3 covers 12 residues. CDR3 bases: TGTGCCAGCAGCGCAGATAAGAATGAGCAGTTCTTC. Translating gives CASSADKNEQFF.

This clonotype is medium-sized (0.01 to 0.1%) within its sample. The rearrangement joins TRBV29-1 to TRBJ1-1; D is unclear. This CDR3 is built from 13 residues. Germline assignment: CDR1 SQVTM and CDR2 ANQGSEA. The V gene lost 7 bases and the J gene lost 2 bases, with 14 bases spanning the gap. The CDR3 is CSGVPGPNTEAFF. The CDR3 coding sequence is TGCAGCGGTGTTCCCGGGCCCAACACTGAAGCTTTCTTT.

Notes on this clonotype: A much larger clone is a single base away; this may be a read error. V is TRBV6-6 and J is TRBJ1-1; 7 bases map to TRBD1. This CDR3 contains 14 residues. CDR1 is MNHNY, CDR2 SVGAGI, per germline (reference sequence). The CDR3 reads CASRRQGSNTAAFF. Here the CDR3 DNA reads TGTGCCAGCAGGAGACAGGGTTCGAACACTGCAGCTTTCTTT.

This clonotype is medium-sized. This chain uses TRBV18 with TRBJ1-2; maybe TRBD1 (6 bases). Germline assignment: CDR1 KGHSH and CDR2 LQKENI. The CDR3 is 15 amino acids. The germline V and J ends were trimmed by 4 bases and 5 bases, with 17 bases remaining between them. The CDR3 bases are TGTGCCAGCTCACGAGGAGGGGGAGAGTTTTATGGCTACACCTTC. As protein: CASSRGGGEFYGYTF.

This CDR3 reads CASSLRRREQYF. The DNA of the CDR3 is TGTGCCAGCAGTTTAAGGCGGAGAGAGCAGTACTTC. The V gene is TRBV12-3 or TRBV12-4, the J gene TRBJ2-7; no reliable D call. This CDR3 region has 12 residues. Between the trimmed V and J ends, which lost 2 bases and 7 bases, there was a span of 9 bases.

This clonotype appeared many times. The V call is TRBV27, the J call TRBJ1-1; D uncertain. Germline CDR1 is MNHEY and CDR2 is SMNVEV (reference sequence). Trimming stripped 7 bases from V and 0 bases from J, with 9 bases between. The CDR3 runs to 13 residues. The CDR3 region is CASNLRLNTEAFF. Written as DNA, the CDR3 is TGTGCCAGCAATCTGAGGCTGAACACTGAAGCTTTCTTT.